This entry lists 11 T cell receptor beta chains sequenced from one sample in a study of tumor-infiltrating lymphocytes in localized non-small cell lung cancer. Generated by immunoSEQ multiplex PCR, the TCRdb table keeps only in-frame clones and is missing some. The sample consists of about 16,000 clones, about 45% of them appearing once. Sequences were obtained from lung tumor tissue. These receptors originate from a human donor with non-small cell lung cancer.

The chain has TRBV7-9 and TRBJ2-5, with TRBD1 matching 8 bases. V shed 6 bases, J shed 4 bases, and the junction held 10 bases outside the gene matches. This CDR3 spans 15 amino acids. Germline values: CDR1 SEHNR, CDR2 FQNEAQ (reference sequence). The CDR3 DNA sequence: TGTGCCAGCAGTTCCAGGGGGCTCGGTGCAGAGACCCAGTACTTC. Encoded protein: CASSSRGLGAETQYF.

This chain links TRBV5-5 with TRBJ1-6; 9 nucleotides agree with TRBD1. This CDR3 spans 15 amino acids. CDR1 and CDR2 (germline): SGHKS, YYEKEE (reference sequence). J gave up 7 bases and V 2 bases, and 4 bases lay outside the gene matches. CDR3 coding DNA: TGTGCCAGCAGCTTCGTTGGGACAGGGAATTCACCCCTCCACTTT. Translated, it gives CASSFVGTGNSPLHF.

This clone was counted between two and nine times. The chain recombines TRBV7-2 with TRBJ1-6; TRBD1 might be the D (6 bases). CDR3 size: 14 residues. Trimming took 1 base from V and 10 from J, leaving 11 bases between them. Germline CDR1 reads SGHTA; CDR2 reads FQGNSA. The CDR3 nucleotides read TGTGCCAGCAGCTTAGGGACAGAAGGCTCACCCCTCCACTTT. This translates into CASSLGTEGSPLHF.

J is TRBJ1-1 and V is TRBV19; D unclear. V lost 3 bases and J 1 base, leaving 15 bases between the germline ends. The CDR3 contains 16 residues. CDR1 and CDR2 from the germline V gene are LNHDA and SQIVND (reference sequence). The CDR3 DNA sequence: TGTGCCAGTAGTATCGGGATGGGCAGGAAGAACACTGAAGCTTTCTTT. This gives the protein CASSIGMGRKNTEAFF.

By share, this clone counts as medium-sized. The V call is TRBV4-1, the J call TRBJ1-1; possibly TRBD1 for D (5 bases). The CDR3 spans 16 residues. Trimming removed 1 base at V and 2 bases at J, with 14 bases between. Germline V lookup: CDR1 MGHRA, CDR2 YSYEKL. CDR3: CASSQVLTGANTEAFF. In DNA, the CDR3 is TGCGCCAGCAGCCAAGTATTAACAGGAGCCAACACTGAAGCTTTCTTT.

This rearrangement joins TRBV6-5 to TRBJ2-3, with TRBD2 matching 7 bases. The ends lost 2 bases at V and 0 bases at J; junction bases unmatched: 2. The germline CDR1 and CDR2 sequences are MNHEY and SVGAGI. The length of the CDR3 is 15 residues. The CDR3 region has the DNA TGTGCCAGCAGTTACGGGGGGGGGAGCACAGATACGCAGTATTTT. It is translated as CASSYGGGSTDTQYF.

This clone was observed a single time. The chain has TRBV27 and TRBJ2-7; D remains ambiguous. From germline, CDR1 is MNHEY and CDR2 SMNVEV (reference sequence). The CDR3 spans 14 residues. V was trimmed by 2 bases and J by 4 bases, leaving 12 bases between them. The CDR3 DNA is TGTGCCAGCAGTTTAGCGGCGGCTTCATACGAGCAGTACTTC. Protein sequence: CASSLAAASYEQYF.

The chain has TRBV2 and TRBJ2-1; D is uncertain. V was pared by 6 bases and J by 8 bases, with 14 bases between. Germline V lookup: CDR1 SNHLY, CDR2 FYNNEI. The CDR3 totals 13 residues. CDR3 protein: CASSRETLDEQFF. CDR3 DNA sequence: TGTGCCAGCAGCAGAGAGACCCTGGATGAGCAGTTCTTC.

The chain recombines TRBV6-5 with TRBJ2-3, with D possibly matching TRBD2 (6 bases). Germline loops: CDR1 MNHEY, CDR2 SVGAGI. The CDR3 sequence is 13 residues long. V dropped 7 bases and J dropped 2 bases, with 10 bases sitting between them. This chain's CDR3 is CASNRGNTDTQYF. DNA for the CDR3: TGTGCCAGCAACCGCGGGAACACAGATACGCAGTATTTT.

This clone was counted a single time. This chain connects TRBV6-1 to TRBJ1-6; no clear D. V was trimmed by 2 bases and J by 9 bases, leaving 17 bases between them. This CDR3 contains 16 residues. CDR1 and CDR2 (germline): MNHNS, SASEGT. The CDR3 sequence is CASSELVREAGSPLHF. The CDR3 DNA reads as TGTGCCAGCAGTGAATTGGTGAGGGAGGCGGGTTCACCCCTCCACTTT.

The sample holds a few counts of this clone. The V call is TRBV6-1, the J call TRBJ2-5; D gene ambiguous. The germline CDR1 and CDR2 sequences are MNHNS and SASEGT. This CDR3 has 11 amino acids. V gave up 7 bases and J gave up 4 bases, with 7 bases separating them. In DNA, the CDR3 is TGTGCCAGCACGGGTCTAGAGACCCAGTACTTC. Protein: CASTGLETQYF.